The 7 T cell receptor beta chains in this list originate from one sample, sequenced in a study of blood T cell repertoires in COVID-19. Profiled with immunoSEQ multiplex PCR; TCRdb holds only in-frame clones, not every one. The table lists roughly 60,000 clones, roughly 92% of them singletons. The sample was peripheral blood. All receptors come from a human donor in a cohort sampled during active COVID-19.

This clone was observed once. V and J are TRBV25-1 and TRBJ2-1, with TRBD1 matching 7 bases. The ends lost 4 bases at V and 8 bases at J; junction bases unmatched: 8. The germline gives CDR1 MGHDK, CDR2 SYGVNS. This CDR3 contains 14 residues. The DNA for the CDR3 is TGTGCCAGCAGTGTCCAACAGGGGATCGATGAGCAGTTCTTC. Amino acids: CASSVQQGIDEQFF.

The chain links TRBV21-1 to TRBJ2-1; TRBD2 is the table's D call, not checked against the DNA. TRBV21-1 constitutes a pseudogene. CDR3 length equals 17 residues. This CDR3 is CASSTRESGRLYNEQFF. CDR3 coding DNA: TGTGCCAGCAGCACCCGAGAAAGCGGGAGGCTGTACAATGAGCAGTTCTTC.

The rearrangement links TRBV15 to TRBJ2-3; possibly TRBD2 for D (5 bases). The V gene's germline CDR1 is LNHNV and CDR2 YYDKDF (reference sequence). Trimming left V 3 bases short and J 2 bases short, with 12 bases between. This CDR3 is built from 15 residues. CDR3 protein: CATSRTSGPTDTQYF. CDR3 nucleotides: TGTGCCACCAGCAGGACCAGCGGCCCCACAGATACGCAGTATTTT.

The chain uses TRBV19 and TRBJ2-3, with TRBD2 matching over 9 bases. The CDR3 runs 14 residues. Germline CDR1 reads LNHDA; CDR2 reads SQIVND (reference sequence). The ends lost 6 bases at V and 4 bases at J; junction bases unmatched: 5. In nucleotides, the CDR3 is TGTGCCAGTAGAGCTAGCGGGGCGGCAGATACGCAGTATTTT. It specifies CASRASGAADTQYF.

This clone turned up a few times. V gene TRBV11-2 combines with J gene TRBJ1-3, with 7 bases that match TRBD1. Looked up from germline, CDR1 is SGHAT and CDR2 is FQNNGV. This CDR3 comprises 18 residues. V gave up 5 bases and J gave up 2 bases; unmatched junction bases: 15. The CDR3 is CASSPRQGRTHTGNTIYF. CDR3 in DNA: TGTGCCAGCAGCCCCCGACAGGGAAGGACGCATACTGGAAACACCATATATTTT.

This rearrangement joins TRBV28 to TRBJ1-4; the D is unclear. Looked up from germline, CDR1 is MDHEN and CDR2 is SYDVKM. This CDR3 contains 14 residues. Trimming removed 3 bases from V and 0 bases from J, with 5 bases in between. In DNA form, the CDR3 reads TGTGCCAGCAGTTTCACAACAACTAATGAAAAACTGTTTTTT. Encoded protein: CASSFTTTNEKLFF. The variable domain in full, completed from reference TRBV28 and TRBJ1-4, reads DVKVTQSSRYLVKRTGEKVFLECVQDMDHENMFWYRQDPGLGLRLIYFSYDVKMKEKGDIPEGYSVSREKKERFSLILESASTNQTSMYLCASSFTTTNEKLFFGSGTQLSVL.

V gene TRBV9 combines with J gene TRBJ2-7, with D possibly TRBD1 on 6 matching bases. V lost 4 bases and J lost 3, with 8 bases in between. CDR1 and CDR2 from the germline V gene are SGDLS and YYNGEE. This CDR3 comprises 12 residues. CDR3 protein: CASSPDSYEQYF. For the CDR3, the DNA is TGTGCCAGCAGCCCGGACAGCTACGAGCAGTACTTC.